Presented here are 8 T cell receptor beta chains from one specimen sequenced in a study of breast tumors, draining lymph nodes, adjacent tissues. TCRdb redid the calling of the multiplex PCR reads with MiXCR, one entry per CDR3 protein. The sample holds more than 50,000 distinct CDR3 sequences; less than 60% are singletons and the top ten take approximately 19%. The sequencing input was breast tumor tissue. The source of these receptors is a female donor with breast cancer. Some clones in this sample may be carry-over from other donors' samples.

This chain connects TRBV20-1 to TRBJ1-3; D unclear. V was trimmed by 3 bases and J by 2 bases, leaving 8 bases between them. From germline, CDR1 is DFQATT and CDR2 SNEGSKA (reference sequence). The CDR3 is 13 residues long. The CDR3 sequence: CSASTAAGNTIYF. CDR3 nucleotides: TGCAGTGCTAGCACAGCCGCTGGAAACACCATATATTTT.

In this sample, this clonotype turned up many times. The gene calls are TRBV28 and TRBJ2-1; D remains unclear. Looked up from germline, CDR1 is MDHEN and CDR2 is SYDVKM. Trimming pared 8 bases from V and 5 bases from J, leaving 7 bases between. The CDR3 contains 11 residues. The CDR3 protein is CASYGDNEQFF. The CDR3 DNA reads as TGTGCCAGCTATGGGGACAATGAGCAGTTCTTC.

Notes on this clonotype: A read error may account for a junction end that differs from germline. The chain joins TRBV7-2 to TRBJ2-2; D gene unclear. The CDR3 is made up of 13 amino acids. Germline CDR1 is SGHTA and CDR2 is FQGNSA. CDR3 bases: TGCGCCAGCAGCGATACTCGCACCGGGGAGCTGTTTTTT. Its translation: CASSDTRTGELFF.

This clonotype is medium-sized by share. The genes are TRBV5-6 and TRBJ1-2; D possibly corresponds to TRBD1 (5 bases). The CDR3 consists of 15 residues. The germline CDR1 and CDR2 sequences are SGHDT and YYEEEE. Trimming stripped 3 bases from V and 5 bases from J, with 17 bases between. The CDR3 bases are TGTGCCAGCAGCTCGAAGGCCGCAGGGAGGTATGGCTACACCTTC. It encodes CASSSKAAGRYGYTF.

This clonotype was seen repeatedly, ten times or more. The chain carries TRBV11-2 and TRBJ1-2; 7 nucleotides line up with TRBD1. Germline CDR1 reads SGHAT; CDR2 reads FQNNGV. The CDR3 extends over 15 amino acids. After removal of 5 bases from V and 4 bases from J, the junction contained 10 bases not matched to a gene. CDR3 sequence: CASSPQGQSIYGYTF. CDR3 DNA sequence: TGTGCCAGCAGCCCGCAGGGACAGTCTATCTATGGCTACACCTTC. Based on the CDR3 plus reference TRBV11-2 and TRBJ1-2, the full variable domain is EAGVAQSPRYKIIEKRQSVAFWCNPISGHATLYWYQQILGQGPKLLIQFQNNGVVDDSQLPKDRFSAERLKGVDSTLKIQPAKLEDSAVYLCASSPQGQSIYGYTFGSGTRLTVV.

This chain links TRBV20-1 with TRBJ1-4; weak D call: TRBD1 (6 bases). The ends were cut back, 2 bases at V and 3 bases at J, with 10 bases in the middle. The germline gives CDR1 DFQATT, CDR2 SNEGSKA (reference sequence). This CDR3 spans 14 amino acids. The CDR3 coding sequence is TGCAGTGCTAGACAGGGGTCGGCTAATGAAAAACTGTTTTTT. Protein product: CSARQGSANEKLFF.

The chain is built from TRBV20-1 and TRBJ2-1; 9 bases line up with TRBD2. The J call is uncertain, as TRBJ2-7 better fits the DNA end. The CDR3 length is 15 residues. Germline CDR1 DFQATT, CDR2 SNEGSKA (reference sequence). CDR3 DNA sequence: TGCAGTGCTAGTTCCCCCTCCGGGACTAGCTATGAGCAGTACTTC. This sequence encodes CSASSPSGTSYEQYF.

With respect to this clonotype: Just one base apart from a much larger clone, this may be a read error. The J gene is TRBJ2-2, the V gene TRBV6-6, with a weak D call TRBD1 (5 bases). Germline V CDR1 and CDR2: MNHNY, SVGAGI (reference sequence). This CDR3 contains 15 residues. V lost 7 bases and J lost 0, with 12 bases in between. The CDR3 DNA sequence: TGTGCCAGCAATCAGGGTAGGGCGAACACCGGGGAGCTGTTTTTT. It yields the protein CASNQGRANTGELFF.